This entry is about one T cell receptor (beta chain). The data belong to a study of T cell responses to AZD1222 COVID-19 vaccine. Produced via immunoSEQ multiplex PCR; TCRdb's table is partial and in-frame only. The table has roughly 120,000 clones, under 90% seen once. V trimming: 6 bases; J trimming: 0 bases; junction bases outside the gene matches: 4. Germline V CDR1 and CDR2: MNHEY, SVGAGI. The CDR3 is made up of 14 amino acids. Sample: peripheral blood, taken on day 0 of AZD1222 vaccination. The clonotype originates from an adult in good health. This chain links TRBV6-5 with TRBJ2-7, with 8 nucleotides matching TRBD1. In nucleotides, the CDR3 is TGTGCCAGCAGCCAGGGGGCAGGCTCCTACGAGCAGTACTTC. Translation gives CASSQGAGSYEQYF.